A single sample is the source of the 32 T cell receptor beta chains below, sequenced in a study of cytomegalovirus exposure and HLA in healthy donors. PCR primers comprised 60 Vbeta and 13 Jbeta primers. The assay was immunoSEQ multiplex PCR, and TCRdb's table has in-frame clones only and misses some. Altogether 150,000 to 180,000 clones are present, around 79% being singletons, with the ten largest covering roughly 7.1%. Sample: PBMCs. Every receptor here comes from a young man in good health and CMV-seropositive.

This chain links TRBV18 with TRBJ2-7, with D perhaps TRBD1 (6 bases). With 2 bases removed from V and 2 bases from J, the gap between germline ends came to 16 bases. CDR3 length equals 16 residues. The germline gives CDR1 KGHSH, CDR2 LQKENI. CDR3 amino acids: CASSPVTVRDTYEQYF. CDR3 DNA sequence: TGTGCCAGCTCACCAGTTACCGTCAGGGACACCTACGAGCAGTACTTC.

The V and J genes are TRBV27 and TRBJ2-1, with a possible D match to TRBD2 (6 bases). Germline V gene data show CDR1 as MNHEY and CDR2 as SMNVEV (reference sequence). The CDR3 extends over 15 amino acids. V was shortened by 7 bases and J by 1 base, with 14 bases between the two germline ends. The CDR3, as DNA: TGTGCCAGCAAAGAGATGGGAGGTTCCTACAATGAGCAGTTCTTC. Translating gives CASKEMGGSYNEQFF.

J is TRBJ2-5 and V is TRBV7-2; D not certain. V dropped 11 bases and J dropped 3 bases, with 10 bases sitting between them. CDR1 and CDR2 from the germline V gene are SGHTA and FQGNSA. The CDR3 consists of 11 residues. For the CDR3, the DNA is TGTGCCTCTGGTCGAGAAGAGACCCAGTACTTC. Its protein is CASGREETQYF.

The chain has TRBV2 and TRBJ1-4; maybe TRBD1 (5 bases). Trimming took 6 bases from V and 1 from J, leaving 12 bases between them. The CDR3 spans 15 residues. Germline assignment: CDR1 SNHLY and CDR2 FYNNEI. The CDR3 region is CASSLQGGTNEKLFF. The CDR3 coding sequence is TGTGCCAGCAGCCTTCAGGGTGGAACTAATGAAAAACTGTTTTTT.

V gene TRBV2 combines with J gene TRBJ2-1, with a tentative D call TRBD2 (5 bases). The length of the CDR3 is 15 residues. Germline V gene lookup returns CDR1 SNHLY and CDR2 FYNNEI. V shed 2 bases and J shed 0 bases, with 8 bases lying between them. The CDR3 reads CASSEPGSSYNEQFF. The CDR3 DNA reads TGTGCCAGCAGTGAACCGGGGAGCTCCTACAATGAGCAGTTCTTC.

The chain employs TRBV10-1 and TRBJ2-1; 8 bases fit TRBD2. This CDR3 comprises 15 residues. Germline V lookup: CDR1 WNHNN, CDR2 SYGVQD (reference sequence). V lost 1 base, J lost 4 bases, and 3 bases stayed unmatched. CDR3 nucleotide sequence: TGCGCCAGCAGTGAGTTAGCGGGAACGTACAATGAGCAGTTCTTC. Its protein product is CASSELAGTYNEQFF.

The chain carries TRBV6-5 and TRBJ2-3; TRBD2 is a possible D gene (6 bases). With 4 bases removed from V and 5 bases from J, the gap between germline ends came to 13 bases. Germline CDR1 and CDR2: MNHEY and SVGAGI. The CDR3 has 14 amino acids. CDR3 sequence reads: CASSSSGSLDTQYF. In DNA, the CDR3 is TGTGCCAGCAGTTCCTCCGGGAGTTTAGATACGCAGTATTTT.

This clone has more than one count but fewer than ten. The chain combines TRBV27 with TRBJ2-1; TRBD2 is a possible D gene (6 bases). With 8 bases removed from V and 8 bases from J, the gap between germline ends came to 16 bases. The CDR3 has 13 residues. Germline CDR1 is MNHEY and CDR2 is SMNVEV (reference sequence). CDR3 sequence (DNA): TGTGCCAGCGGACTCCTCCGGGAGCATGAGCAGTTCTTC. Translated: CASGLLREHEQFF.

This clone was seen more than once but under ten times. The chain combines TRBV27 with TRBJ2-7; TRBD1 agrees at 7 bases. The germline gives CDR1 MNHEY, CDR2 SMNVEV (reference sequence). The CDR3 runs 14 residues. V shed 5 bases and J 2 bases; nucleotides not matched to a gene: 6. This chain's CDR3 is CASSKDRNTYEQYF. CDR3 bases: TGTGCCAGCAGTAAGGACAGGAATACCTACGAGCAGTACTTC.

With respect to this clone: This specimen includes other DNA sequences encoding the same CDR3. This sequence joins TRBV5-1 and TRBJ2-2; D is possibly TRBD2 (6 bases). Germline V gene data show CDR1 as SGHRS and CDR2 as YFSETQ. V gave up 0 bases and J gave up 5 bases, with 8 bases separating them. CDR3 length: 14 amino acids. The CDR3 bases are TGCGCCAGCAGCTTGGCCGGGGGTACCGGGGAGCTGTTTTTT. The encoded protein is CASSLAGGTGELFF. The full variable domain, rest sourced from reference TRBV5-1 and TRBJ2-2, is KAGVTQTPRYLIKTRGQQVTLSCSPISGHRSVSWYQQTPGQGLQFLFEYFSETQRNKGNFPGRFSGRQFSNSRSEMNVSTLELGDSALYLCASSLAGGTGELFFGEGSRLTVL.

The sample holds one count of this clone. The rearrangement links TRBV7-8 to TRBJ2-5; D gene ambiguous. TRBJ2-7 matches the DNA end more closely, so the J call is doubtful. The CDR3 is 12 amino acids. The germline CDR1 and CDR2 sequences are SGHVS and FQNEAQ. The CDR3 here is CASSLDHYEQYF. CDR3 bases: TGTGCCAGCAGCTTAGACCACTACGAGCAGTACTTC.

The chain employs TRBV7-8 and TRBJ1-2; D gene unclear. Germline CDR1 is SGHVS and CDR2 is FQNEAQ. CDR3 length: 14 residues. V lost 5 bases and J lost 2, with 12 bases in between. The CDR3 DNA reads TGTGCCAGCAGCCCAACAGAGGGAAACTATGGCTACACCTTC. Its protein product is CASSPTEGNYGYTF.

The chain is built from TRBV5-5 and TRBJ2-3, with TRBD2 identical over 9 bases. The CDR3 is 16 amino acids. The germline gives CDR1 SGHKS, CDR2 YYEKEE (reference sequence). V gave up 4 bases and J gave up 0 bases; unmatched junction bases: 6. The CDR3: CASSVLAGISTDTQYF. Here the CDR3 DNA reads TGTGCCAGCAGCGTTCTAGCGGGGATTAGCACAGATACGCAGTATTTT.

This clone turned up a few times. J is TRBJ2-1 and V is TRBV27; 13 nucleotides line up with TRBD2. The CDR3 is 16 amino acids. V shed 6 bases, J shed 6 bases, and the junction held 8 bases outside the gene matches. Germline CDR1 reads MNHEY; CDR2 reads SMNVEV (reference sequence). CDR3 DNA sequence: TGTGCCAGCAGCCGACTAGCGGGAGGTGGGGTCAATGAGCAGTTCTTC. Its protein is CASSRLAGGGVNEQFF.

This clone was picked up a small number of times. Relative to the germline gene, one junction end is altered; a read error may explain this. In DNA, the CDR3 is TGTGCCAGCAGTGAAGTTGAGGGGGTCTTT. This sequence encodes CASSEVEGVF. This sequence joins TRBV6-1 and TRBJ1-1, with a possible D match to TRBD1 (6 bases). Germline V lookup: CDR1 MNHNS, CDR2 SASEGT. CDR3 length equals 10 residues.

V usage is TRBV5-5 and J usage is TRBJ1-1, with D maybe TRBD1 (5 bases). The CDR3 consists of 15 residues. Trimming shortened V by 4 bases and J by 5 bases, and 18 bases separated the two germline ends. Germline V gene data show CDR1 as SGHKS and CDR2 as YYEKEE (reference sequence). The CDR3 DNA is TGTGCCAGCAGCAGGCGGTGGGGGAGGGGAACTGAAGCTTTCTTT. This translates into CASSRRWGRGTEAFF.

This rearrangement joins TRBV11-2 to TRBJ1-3; a possible D gene is TRBD1 (6 bases). The CDR3 totals 16 residues. V was clipped by 5 bases and J by 4 bases, with 18 bases between them. CDR1 is SGHAT, CDR2 FQNNGV, per germline. The CDR3 loop is CASSHRGGPEGNTIYF. The CDR3 coding sequence is TGTGCCAGCAGCCACCGTGGGGGCCCCGAAGGAAACACCATATATTTT.

The chain uses TRBV2 and TRBJ1-2, with 8 bases aligning to TRBD1. Per germline, CDR1 SNHLY and CDR2 FYNNEI. With V trimmed by 5 bases and J by 4 bases, 6 bases remained unmatched. This CDR3 comprises 14 residues. In nucleotides, the CDR3 is TGTGCCAGCAGTTCCGGACAGGGCCCCTATGGCTACACCTTC. It yields the protein CASSSGQGPYGYTF.

The chain combines TRBV19 with TRBJ2-7; the match to TRBD2 covers 12 bases. The germline V gene encodes CDR1 LNHDA and CDR2 SQIVND (reference sequence). J was trimmed by 5 bases and V by 7 bases; bases with no gene match: 9. The CDR3 contains 15 residues. CDR3 DNA: TGTGCCAGTACCCGGTCTAGCGGGAGGGAGGACGAGCAGTACTTC. Its protein product is CASTRSSGREDEQYF.

Regarding this clone: Mismatch with germline at one junction end may stem from a read error. The genes are TRBV18 and TRBJ1-1; D unresolved. This CDR3 contains 14 residues. CDR1 KGHSH and CDR2 LQKENI come from the germline V gene. In DNA, the CDR3 is TGTGTCAGCTCACTTCTTTTAAAGAACACTGAAGCTTTCTTT. It yields the protein CVSSLLLKNTEAFF.

The chain employs TRBV4-2 and TRBJ2-1, with 12 bases matching TRBD1. This CDR3 region has 16 residues. The germline gives CDR1 LGHNA, CDR2 YNFKEQ. V lost 1 base and J lost 8; bases outside the gene matches: 6. The CDR3 here is CASSQGIGTGGDEQFF. DNA of the CDR3: TGTGCCAGCAGCCAAGGGATCGGGACAGGGGGCGATGAGCAGTTCTTC.

In DNA form, the CDR3 reads TGTGCCAGCAGCGAGACAGGGCCCTATGGCTACACCTTC. Translated, it gives CASSETGPYGYTF. This chain joins TRBV5-8 and TRBJ1-2, with TRBD1 matching over 7 bases. There are 13 residues in the CDR3. Germline loops: CDR1 SGHTS, CDR2 YDEGEE. Germline trimming cut 4 bases from V and 4 bases from J; bases unmatched to any gene: 4.

The CDR3 reads CASAGTLNTGELFF. The CDR3 nucleotides read TGTGCCTCCGCCGGGACACTAAACACCGGGGAGCTGTTTTTT. The rearrangement links TRBV19 to TRBJ2-2; tentative D call: TRBD1 (6 bases). The CDR3 covers 14 residues. Trimming removed 11 bases from V and 2 bases from J, with 15 bases in between. In germline, CDR1 is LNHDA, CDR2 SQIVND (reference sequence).

The rearrangement joins TRBV29-1 to TRBJ2-5, with 8 bases aligning to TRBD2. This CDR3 is 14 amino acids long. Germline V CDR1 and CDR2: SQVTM, ANQGSEA. Trimming took 0 bases from V and 5 from J; bases not matched to a gene: 5. The DNA for the CDR3 is TGCAGCGTTGAAGAGGGACTAGGCCGCGAGACCCAGTACTTC. This translates into CSVEEGLGRETQYF.

Only one count was recorded for this clone. V is TRBV5-1 and J is TRBJ1-4; TRBD1 is a possible D gene (5 bases). V lost 0 bases and J 7 bases, leaving 13 bases between the germline ends. The CDR3 loop spans 15 amino acids. Germline-derived CDR1 and CDR2 are SGHRS and YFSETQ. As DNA, the CDR3 is TGCGCCAGCAGCTTGGAGGGGAGGGTTCTTGAAAAACTGTTTTTT. This gives the protein CASSLEGRVLEKLFF.

V and J are TRBV7-9 and TRBJ1-1; D is undetermined. V lost 3 bases and J 4 bases, leaving 3 bases between the germline ends. The CDR3 consists of 11 residues. Germline V gene sequence: CDR1 SEHNR, CDR2 FQNEAQ (reference sequence). The CDR3 loop is CASSFSTEAFF. DNA of the CDR3: TGTGCCAGCAGCTTTAGCACTGAAGCTTTCTTT. The variable domain in full, with the rest retrieved from reference TRBV7-9 and TRBJ1-1, is DTGVSQNPRHKITKRGQNVTFRCDPISEHNRLYWYRQTLGQGPEFLTYFQNEAQLEKSRLLSDRFSAERPKGSFSTLEIQRTEQGDSAMYLCASSFSTEAFFGQGTRLTVV.

This clone was seen a single time. The chain carries TRBV28 and TRBJ2-7; a possible D gene is TRBD1 (5 bases). The CDR3 length is 17 residues. Germline assignment: CDR1 MDHEN and CDR2 SYDVKM. Between the trimmed V and J ends, which lost 5 bases and 0 bases, there was a span of 20 bases. CDR3 residues: CASSSPGLGPSSYEQYF. In nucleotides, the CDR3 is TGTGCCAGCAGTAGTCCCGGGTTGGGGCCCAGCTCCTACGAGCAGTACTTC.

The V call is TRBV4-1, the J call TRBJ2-2, with D maybe TRBD1 (5 bases). The CDR3 length is 16 residues. The germline gives CDR1 MGHRA, CDR2 YSYEKL. V lost 4 bases and J lost 1, with 13 bases in between. The CDR3, as DNA: TGCGCCAGCAGCCTGACAGTTCAGGAGAACACCGGGGAGCTGTTTTTT. Translation: CASSLTVQENTGELFF.

The chain employs TRBV6-6 and TRBJ1-2; TRBD1 agrees at 10 bases. The CDR3 has 13 residues. CDR1 and CDR2 (germline): MNHNY, SVGAGI (reference sequence). V lost 5 bases, J lost 8 bases, and 5 bases stayed unmatched. The CDR3 bases are TGTGCCAGCAGTCGGGACAGGGGACGCGGCTACACCTTC. Protein product: CASSRDRGRGYTF.

V and J are TRBV6-6 and TRBJ1-2; no clear D gene. The CDR3 is made up of 14 amino acids. V lost 7 bases and J lost 8, with 20 bases in between. The germline CDR1 and CDR2 sequences are MNHNY and SVGAGI (reference sequence). CDR3 in amino acids: CASIGLRGRGGYTF. In DNA form, the CDR3 reads TGTGCCAGCATCGGCCTGAGAGGACGGGGAGGCTACACCTTC.

V gene TRBV5-1 combines with J gene TRBJ1-5; TRBD1 is a possible D gene (5 bases). This CDR3 comprises 13 residues. CDR1 and CDR2 from the germline V gene are SGHRS and YFSETQ. V lost 4 bases and J 8 bases, leaving 13 bases between the germline ends. DNA for the CDR3: TGCGCCAGCAGCGAAATATCGGGGGAGCCCCAGCATTTT. Encoded protein: CASSEISGEPQHF.

The chain recombines TRBV6-5 with TRBJ2-1; 12 nucleotides line up with TRBD1. Germline loops: CDR1 MNHEY, CDR2 SVGAGI. The CDR3 runs to 15 residues. V shed 2 bases, J shed 5 bases, and the junction held 1 base outside the gene matches. CDR3 nucleotide sequence: TGTGCCAGCAGTTACGGGACAGGGGGCCACAATGAGCAGTTCTTC. Translated: CASSYGTGGHNEQFF.